What follows describes a single T cell receptor beta chain. This clonotype was seen repeatedly, ten times or more. The antigen it recognizes is unknown. Base qualities are not recorded, but no much larger clone differs from it by a single base. A distance of 10 bases separates the germline ends of V and J, which lose 6 bases and 7 bases respectively. Counted from cysteine to phenylalanine, this CDR3 has 12 amino acids. Only the CDR3 part of the read is kept: 36 bases, read in frame from the first base. The sample is drawn from a study of early T cells in non-severe SARS-CoV-2 infection listed by TCRdb under 2021. Looking at the study overall: Bulk RNA from unsorted whole blood was used for TCR sequencing, so alpha and beta chains could not be paired.

Set within a cohort of healthcare workers in London, UK, this nested case-control study involved weekly PCR testing of nasopharyngeal swabs along with blood sampling. Healthcare workers were recruited during the week of the UK lockdown, between 23 and 31 March 2020, and followed weekly for up to roughly 16 weeks. General conclusions and limits of the study: VDJdb matching was skewed toward anti-spike CD8 responses and likely underestimated virus-specific expansions by missing private and CD4 specificities.

Receptor amplification or capture employed 5' RACE. Sequencer: NextSeq 500. In the TCR library protocol, unique molecular identifiers were attached to individual cDNA molecules to correct for PCR bias and sequencing error. TCR alpha and beta chains were both sequenced, and the abundances of alpha and beta sequences in each sample were closely correlated with each other. In the original analysis: Decombinator V4 was used to annotate the V gene, J gene and CDR3 of the TCR sequences. TCRs were defined as expanded if a significant change between any two time points was detected under a Poisson model with p below 0.0001. TCR abundances were normalised to the total number of TCRs sequenced per sample and expressed as counts per million. TRAV1-2 paired with TRAJ12, TRAJ20 or TRAJ33 defined MAIT TCRs, while TRAV10 paired with TRAJ18 defined iNKT TCRs. VDJdb, accessed on 1 November 2021, was searched for TCRs annotated for CMV, EBV and SARS-CoV-2, and TCRs annotated for more than one antigen were excluded. TCRdb reworked the public reads: Q25 trimming with fastp, MiXCR clone assembly, productive beta chains retained. Rows merge per CDR3 protein into single entries with the most common DNA and genes. What appears here as the V and J calls and clone size reflects TCRdb's work, not the paper's. Recorded for this sample are tens of thousands of distinct CDR3 sequences; 5.5% to 6% of them occurred a single time. Roughly 5.4% of the sample belongs to the ten largest clones.

The receptor was derived from an adult who was a healthcare worker with PCR-confirmed SARS-CoV-2 infection or an uninfected control (not recorded which). Sequenced: whole blood. Recombination joined TRBV12-3 or TRBV12-4 with TRBJ2-1; the D gene is unclear. The CDR3 has the sequence CASSQGQNEQFF. The bases read TGTGCCAGCAGCCAAGGGCAGAATGAGCAGTTCTTC.